Below are 27 T cell receptor beta chains sequenced from a single sample in a study of spatial heterogeneity in lung cancer. Findings and caveats of the study: Mutation counts in tumors were tracked by counts of expanded intratumoral alpha and beta TCRs.

Time point in this sample: sample taken at primary tumor resection. No antigen has been assigned to these receptors. TCRdb used MiXCR to reprocess the 5' RACE reads, holding one entry per CDR3 protein. The sample has 13,000 or so distinct CDR3 sequences, about 5% seen once. This specimen consisted of lung tumor tissue, obtained at surgery. The source of these receptors is a female donor with early-stage non-small cell lung cancer.

V and J are TRBV5-1 and TRBJ1-2; perhaps TRBD1 as D (5 bases). V was trimmed by 1 base and J by 8 bases, leaving 12 bases between them. Germline loops: CDR1 SGHRS, CDR2 YFSETQ. This CDR3 is built from 13 residues. The CDR3 is CASSLQGDEGYTF. CDR3 coding DNA: TGCGCCAGCAGCTTGCAAGGGGACGAAGGCTACACCTTC.

This clonotype is labeled medium-sized. This chain links TRBV7-2 with TRBJ1-2; 7 bases are shared with TRBD1. Germline-derived CDR1 and CDR2 are SGHTA and FQGNSA. The V and J ends lost 1 base and 4 bases, in that order; junction bases with no gene match: 6. This CDR3 region has 15 residues. The CDR3 is CASSLGQGGRYGYTF. The CDR3 nucleotides are TGTGCCAGCAGCTTAGGACAGGGAGGTCGCTATGGCTACACCTTC.

This clonotype was seen repeatedly, ten times or more. The V call is TRBV18, the J call TRBJ1-6; 10 bases fit TRBD1. This CDR3 has 17 residues. The V segment lost 4 bases and the J segment 6 bases; nucleotides outside the gene matches: 9. The V gene's germline CDR1 is KGHSH and CDR2 LQKENI. The CDR3 bases are TGTGCCAGCTCACTTCGACAGGGGGCCGGAGGTAATTCACCCCTCCACTTT. This encodes CASSLRQGAGGNSPLHF.

This clonotype occurred many times. J is TRBJ2-6 and V is TRBV9; D remains ambiguous. Germline V gene lookup returns CDR1 SGDLS and CDR2 YYNGEE. Trimming took 1 base from V and 2 from J, leaving 10 bases between them. This CDR3 comprises 16 residues. The DNA for the CDR3 is TGTGCCAGCAGCGTAATAGGTCCGACTGGGGCCAACGTCCTGACTTTC. This translates into CASSVIGPTGANVLTF.

The sample holds many counts of this clonotype. This chain connects TRBV23-1 to TRBJ2-6; weak D call: TRBD1 (6 bases). TRBV23-1 is placed among ORFs of uncertain function. The germline V and J ends were trimmed by 3 bases and 1 base, with 16 bases remaining between them. The CDR3 runs to 18 residues. DNA for the CDR3: TGCGCCAGCAGTCATCTTACAGGGCGAAAGTCTGGGGCCAACGTCCTGACTTTC. Its translation: CASSHLTGRKSGANVLTF.

This clonotype was seen many times. This chain links TRBV7-2 with TRBJ2-1, with 9 bases that match TRBD2. CDR1 is SGHTA, CDR2 FQGNSA, per germline. The CDR3 covers 16 residues. V shed 5 bases, J shed 3 bases, and the junction held 8 bases outside the gene matches. The CDR3 DNA is TGTGCCAGCAGCCCACTCGGCGGGGGGGTCTACAATGAGCAGTTCTTC. Protein: CASSPLGGGVYNEQFF. Based on the CDR3 plus reference TRBV7-2 and TRBJ2-1, the full variable domain is GAGVSQSPSNKVTEKGKDVELRCDPISGHTALYWYRQSLGQGLEFLIYFQGNSAPDKSGLPSDRFSAERTGGSVSTLTIQRTQQEDSAVYLCASSPLGGGVYNEQFFGPGTRLTVL.

By sample fraction, this clonotype is medium-sized (0.01 to 0.1%). This chain joins TRBV20-1 and TRBJ1-4; no reliable D call. CDR3 length: 12 amino acids. The V end lost 6 bases, the J end lost 5 bases, and 10 bases lay between the germline ends. Looked up from germline, CDR1 is DFQATT and CDR2 is SNEGSKA (reference sequence). This chain's CDR3 is CSAPRRNEKLFF. In DNA form, the CDR3 reads TGCAGTGCCCCGAGGAGAAATGAAAAACTGTTTTTT.

This clonotype was seen repeatedly, ten times or more. V is TRBV20-1 and J is TRBJ1-1; D is uncertain. The CDR3 covers 12 residues. Germline assignment: CDR1 DFQATT and CDR2 SNEGSKA (reference sequence). The V end lost 4 bases, the J end lost 0 bases, and 6 bases lay between the germline ends. DNA of the CDR3: TGCAGTGCTAAAATAGTGAACACTGAAGCTTTCTTT. Residues: CSAKIVNTEAFF.

Many counts were recorded for this clonotype. The chain links TRBV10-3 to TRBJ1-5, with 7 bases lining up with TRBD1. The CDR3 extends over 18 amino acids. In germline, CDR1 is ENHRY, CDR2 SYGVKD. Trimming took 4 bases from V and 0 from J; bases not matched to a gene: 12. The CDR3 here is CAISAGQRTPDSNQPQHF. Written as DNA, the CDR3 is TGTGCCATCAGTGCGGGACAGAGAACCCCTGATAGCAATCAGCCCCAGCATTTT.

At least ten counts were recorded for this clonotype. The rearrangement links TRBV20-1 to TRBJ1-1; 7 bases are a match to TRBD1. Germline CDR1 and CDR2: DFQATT and SNEGSKA (reference sequence). The CDR3 is 14 residues long. Trimming removed 6 bases from V and 0 bases from J; junction bases left unmatched: 7. The CDR3 here is CSASNRGMNTEAFF. The DNA of the CDR3 is TGCAGTGCGAGCAACAGGGGAATGAACACTGAAGCTTTCTTT.

This clonotype was found many times. This chain joins TRBV15 and TRBJ1-2; no clear D. Germline V lookup: CDR1 LNHNV, CDR2 YYDKDF (reference sequence). V was cut by 0 bases and J by 4 bases, with 9 bases left in between. CDR3 length equals 14 residues. The CDR3 DNA reads TGTGCCACCAGCAGAGATAGGCGAGTCTATGGCTACACCTTC. Protein: CATSRDRRVYGYTF.

This clonotype qualifies as medium-sized (0.01 to 0.1%). This chain links TRBV28 with TRBJ1-2; the D gene is possibly TRBD1 (5 bases). Germline V gives CDR1 MDHEN, CDR2 SYDVKM. The CDR3 extends over 11 amino acids. Trimming left V 6 bases short and J 4 bases short, with 6 bases between. CDR3 coding DNA: TGTGCCAGCAGCCAGGGCTATGGCTACACCTTC. Translating gives CASSQGYGYTF.

The table lists this clonotype with a few counts. The chain links TRBV5-1 to TRBJ1-1; D unclear. The V end was cut by 0 bases, the J end by 0 bases, with 9 bases between. Germline CDR1 and CDR2: SGHRS and YFSETQ. This CDR3 is built from 15 residues. The CDR3: CASSLEGWLNTEAFF. In nucleotides, the CDR3 is TGCGCCAGCAGCTTGGAGGGATGGTTGAACACTGAAGCTTTCTTT.

This clonotype was found many times. The J gene is TRBJ2-1, the V gene TRBV7-3; D may be TRBD1 or TRBD2 (5 bases each). The CDR3 is made up of 12 amino acids. V was pared by 5 bases and J by 8 bases, with 10 bases between. Germline lookup yields CDR1 SGHTA and CDR2 FQGTGA. CDR3 sequence reads: CASSHRGDEQFF. CDR3 sequence (DNA): TGTGCCAGCAGCCACAGAGGGGATGAGCAGTTCTTC.

This clonotype has a count of ten or more. The chain joins TRBV4-1 to TRBJ1-1; no clear D. V gave up 0 bases and J gave up 1 base, with 9 bases separating them. Germline V gives CDR1 MGHRA, CDR2 YSYEKL. The CDR3 loop spans 15 amino acids. CDR3 nucleotide sequence: TGCGCCAGCAGCCAAGAACCAGGCTGGAACACTGAAGCTTTCTTT. Translation gives CASSQEPGWNTEAFF.

This clonotype has a count of ten or more. CDR3 in amino acids: CASRIQFNSPLHF. DNA of the CDR3: TGTGCCAGCCGTATCCAATTCAATTCACCCCTCCACTTT. This chain uses TRBV12-3 or TRBV12-4 with TRBJ1-6; D remains unclear. This CDR3 spans 13 amino acids. Trimming took off 8 bases at V and 7 bases at J, with 12 bases between the two ends.

At least ten counts were recorded for this clonotype. The chain combines TRBV5-1 with TRBJ1-2, with 9 bases that match TRBD1. CDR3 length equals 18 residues. With 2 bases clipped from V and 2 bases from J, the junction kept 13 bases outside the gene matches. Germline lookup yields CDR1 SGHRS and CDR2 YFSETQ. The CDR3 DNA is TGCGCCAGCAGCTTCGGAATCGGGACAGGGTCCCGAAACTATGGCTACACCTTC. Translating gives CASSFGIGTGSRNYGYTF.

By share, this clonotype ranks as medium-sized. The J gene is TRBJ2-7, the V gene TRBV7-8; D might be TRBD1 (6 bases). The length of the CDR3 is 16 residues. The germline gives CDR1 SGHVS, CDR2 FQNEAQ. V lost 5 bases and J lost 3, with 20 bases in between. In DNA, the CDR3 is TGTGCCAGCAGCCTAACCGGGACATGGAGGCTCTACGAGCAGTACTTC. Residues: CASSLTGTWRLYEQYF.

There are many counts of this clonotype. The chain has TRBV7-2 and TRBJ1-1; possible D gene TRBD1, 6 bases. Germline CDR1 reads SGHTA; CDR2 reads FQGNSA. The CDR3 spans 13 residues. V shed 3 bases and J shed 3 bases, with 8 bases lying between them. In DNA form, the CDR3 reads TGTGCCAGCAGCTTCAACAGGGACACTGAAGCTTTCTTT. It specifies CASSFNRDTEAFF. The variable domain in full, completed from reference TRBV7-2 and TRBJ1-1, reads GAGVSQSPSNKVTEKGKDVELRCDPISGHTALYWYRQSLGQGLEFLIYFQGNSAPDKSGLPSDRFSAERTGGSVSTLTIQRTQQEDSAVYLCASSFNRDTEAFFGQGTRLTVV.

Sample share makes this clonotype medium-sized (0.01 to 0.1%). The J gene is TRBJ1-6, the V gene TRBV7-9; D is undetermined. Trimming left V 5 bases short and J 2 bases short, with 10 bases between. The CDR3 runs to 15 residues. Looked up from germline, CDR1 is SEHNR and CDR2 is FQNEAQ (reference sequence). As DNA, the CDR3 is TGTGCCAGCAGCCCGGCAGCCACCTATAATTCACCCCTCCACTTT. It encodes CASSPAATYNSPLHF.

Many counts were recorded for this clonotype. This chain joins TRBV5-1 and TRBJ2-7, with 8 positions matching TRBD1. Unmatched junction bases numbered 1, after V lost 5 bases and J lost 3 bases. In germline, CDR1 is SGHRS, CDR2 YFSETQ. The CDR3 extends over 12 amino acids. CDR3 region: CASSGQGYEQYF. In nucleotides, the CDR3 is TGCGCCAGCAGTGGACAGGGCTACGAGCAGTACTTC.

This clonotype was picked up many times. V is TRBV7-9 and J is TRBJ1-6, with D uncertain. The V end lost 6 bases, the J end lost 7 bases, and 10 bases lay between the germline ends. The CDR3 extends over 13 amino acids. Germline loops: CDR1 SEHNR, CDR2 FQNEAQ (reference sequence). The CDR3 loop is CASSVTGNSPLHF. CDR3 in DNA: TGTGCCAGCAGTGTGACGGGGAATTCACCCCTCCACTTT.

This clonotype was counted ten times or more. The genes are TRBV28 and TRBJ2-3; 8 positions match TRBD2. The V segment lost 3 bases and the J segment 13 bases; nucleotides outside the gene matches: 9. The CDR3 is made up of 13 amino acids. Germline values: CDR1 MDHEN, CDR2 SYDVKM. CDR3: CASSFSAGLGEYF. CDR3 in DNA: TGTGCCAGCAGTTTCAGCGCGGGACTAGGCGAGTATTTT.

This clonotype was seen ten or more times. This chain uses TRBV14 with TRBJ1-1; the match to TRBD1 covers 7 bases. Losses at the gene ends were 3 bases for V and 6 bases for J; bases not matched to a gene: 4. This CDR3 is 13 amino acids long. Germline assignment: CDR1 SGHDN and CDR2 FVKESK. Here the CDR3 reads CASSQVGGPEAFF. DNA for the CDR3: TGTGCCAGCAGCCAGGTAGGGGGCCCTGAAGCTTTCTTT.

In this sample, this clonotype turned up many times. The CDR3 here is CASSPLYASNEQFF. The DNA for the CDR3 is TGTGCCAGCAGTCCCCTTTATGCGAGCAATGAGCAGTTCTTC. This rearrangement joins TRBV6-2 or TRBV6-3 to TRBJ2-1; no definite D call. There are 14 residues in the CDR3. Germline lookup yields CDR1 MNHEY and CDR2 SVGEGT. The V and J ends lost 5 bases and 6 bases respectively, with 14 bases between them.

This clonotype came up many times. The genes are TRBV13 and TRBJ2-1, with D unresolved. Germline CDR1 reads PRHDT; CDR2 reads FYEKMQ (reference sequence). The CDR3 is 13 residues long. V lost 5 bases to trimming and J lost 6 bases, with 11 bases between them. CDR3 sequence (DNA): TGTGCCAGCAGCCTACTGAGTGTCAATGAGCAGTTCTTC. It yields the protein CASSLLSVNEQFF.

This clonotype was found a few times. V usage is TRBV11-3 and J usage is TRBJ2-2; D remains unclear. The V end was cut by 2 bases, the J end by 8 bases, with 12 bases between. This CDR3 is built from 14 residues. Germline CDR1 SGHNT, CDR2 YENEEA. The DNA of the CDR3 is TGTGCCAGCAGCTTATCCCCCGTCGGGGGGGAGCTGTTTTTT. Translating it yields CASSLSPVGGELFF.